One TCR beta chain is described in this entry. Its antigen remains unknown. Every patient relapsed after autologous stem cell transplantation, and brentuximab vedotin exposure varied. Measured with immunoSEQ multiplex PCR; TCRdb has only the in-frame clones, and not every one. The table shows more than 140,000 clones, with less than 80% occurring only once. The data were taken from a study of PD-1 blockade in classical Hodgkin lymphoma. Study-level background: Nivolumab 3 mg/kg was given intravenously every 2 weeks.

General observations from the study: Newly diagnosed patients reportedly trailed healthy donors in baseline TCR diversity. A significant rise in TCR diversity by C4D1 was seen for CD4+ but not CD8+ cells.

This sample comprised peripheral blood mononuclear cells (PBMCs), obtained before the second cycle of nivolumab. The receptor was isolated from a human donor with classical Hodgkin lymphoma.

Written as DNA, the CDR3 is TGTGCCAGCAGTGAGGTAGCGGGGGCAGATACGCAGTATTTT. This gives the protein CASSEVAGADTQYF. The V gene is TRBV2, the J gene TRBJ2-3; 9 bases line up with TRBD2. The germline CDR1 and CDR2 sequences are SNHLY and FYNNEI. With V trimmed by 3 bases and J by 4 bases, 2 bases remained unmatched. This CDR3 is built from 14 residues.